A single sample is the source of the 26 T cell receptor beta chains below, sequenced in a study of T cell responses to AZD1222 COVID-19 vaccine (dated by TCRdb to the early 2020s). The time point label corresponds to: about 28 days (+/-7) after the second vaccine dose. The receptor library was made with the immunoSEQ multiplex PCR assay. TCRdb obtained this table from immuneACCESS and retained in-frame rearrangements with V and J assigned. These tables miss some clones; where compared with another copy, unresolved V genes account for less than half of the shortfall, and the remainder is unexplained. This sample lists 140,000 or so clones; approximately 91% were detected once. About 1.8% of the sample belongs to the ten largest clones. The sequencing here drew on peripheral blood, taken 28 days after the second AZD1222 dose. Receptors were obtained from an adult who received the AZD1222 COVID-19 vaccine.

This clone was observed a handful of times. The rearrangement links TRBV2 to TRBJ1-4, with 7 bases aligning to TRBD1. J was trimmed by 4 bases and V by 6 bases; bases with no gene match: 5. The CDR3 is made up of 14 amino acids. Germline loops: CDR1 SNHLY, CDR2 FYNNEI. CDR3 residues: CASRVGQHNEKLFF. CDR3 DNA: TGTGCCAGCAGGGTGGGACAGCATAATGAAAAACTGTTTTTT.

In DNA form, the CDR3 reads TGTGCCAGCAGCCACTCGGGCATCGGGGACACCGGGGAGCTGTTTTTT. This sequence encodes CASSHSGIGDTGELFF. The V and J genes are TRBV13 and TRBJ2-2; possible D gene TRBD2, 5 bases. The CDR3 is 16 amino acids. Germline values: CDR1 PRHDT, CDR2 FYEKMQ (reference sequence). The V end lost 5 bases, the J end lost 3 bases, and 16 bases lay between the germline ends.

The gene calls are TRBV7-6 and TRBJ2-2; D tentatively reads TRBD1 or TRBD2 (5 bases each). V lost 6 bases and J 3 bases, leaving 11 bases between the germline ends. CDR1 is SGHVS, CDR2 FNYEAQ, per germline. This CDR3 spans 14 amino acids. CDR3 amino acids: CASRFLGDTGELFF. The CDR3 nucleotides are TGTGCCAGCAGGTTCCTGGGGGACACCGGGGAGCTGTTTTTT.

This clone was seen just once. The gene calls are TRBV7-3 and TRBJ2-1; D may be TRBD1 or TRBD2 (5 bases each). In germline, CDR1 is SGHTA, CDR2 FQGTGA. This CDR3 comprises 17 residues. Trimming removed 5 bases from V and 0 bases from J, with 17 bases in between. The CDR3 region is CASSQGTVRSSYNEQFF. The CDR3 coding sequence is TGTGCCAGCAGCCAAGGGACGGTTAGGAGCTCCTACAATGAGCAGTTCTTC.

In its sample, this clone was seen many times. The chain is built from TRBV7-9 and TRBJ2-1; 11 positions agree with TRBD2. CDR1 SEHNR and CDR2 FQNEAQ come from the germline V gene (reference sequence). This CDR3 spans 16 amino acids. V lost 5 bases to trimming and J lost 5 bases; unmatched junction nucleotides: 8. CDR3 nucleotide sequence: TGTGCCAGCAGCCTTTCACTAGCGGGAGCACACAATGAGCAGTTCTTC. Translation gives CASSLSLAGAHNEQFF.

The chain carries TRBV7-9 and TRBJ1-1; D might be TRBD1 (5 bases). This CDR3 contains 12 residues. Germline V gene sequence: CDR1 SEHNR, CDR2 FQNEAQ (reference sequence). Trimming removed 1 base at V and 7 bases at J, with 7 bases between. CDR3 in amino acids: CASSLEGFEAFF. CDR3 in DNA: TGTGCCAGCAGCTTAGAGGGGTTTGAAGCTTTCTTT.

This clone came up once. The CDR3 nucleotides are TGTGCCAGCAGTGAAACAGGACAGGGATTCTCACCCCTCCACTTT. Its protein is CASSETGQGFSPLHF. The chain has TRBV25-1 and TRBJ1-6; 8 bases are a match to TRBD1. The V and J ends lost 2 bases and 10 bases, in that order; junction bases with no gene match: 7. Germline CDR1 and CDR2: MGHDK and SYGVNS. The CDR3 covers 15 residues.

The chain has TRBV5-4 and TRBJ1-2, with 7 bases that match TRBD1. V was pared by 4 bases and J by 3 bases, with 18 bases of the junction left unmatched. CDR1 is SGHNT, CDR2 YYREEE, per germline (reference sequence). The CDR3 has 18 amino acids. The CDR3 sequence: CASSPLRGTQESYYGYTF. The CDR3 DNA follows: TGTGCCAGCAGCCCCCTCAGGGGGACGCAGGAATCGTACTATGGCTACACCTTC.

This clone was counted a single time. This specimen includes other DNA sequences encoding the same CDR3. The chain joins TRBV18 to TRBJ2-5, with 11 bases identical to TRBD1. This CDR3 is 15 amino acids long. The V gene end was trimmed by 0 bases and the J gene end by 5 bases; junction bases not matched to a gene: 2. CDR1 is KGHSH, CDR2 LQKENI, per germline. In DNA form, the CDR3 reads TGTGCCAGCTCACCACCGGGACAGGGGGGCGAGACCCAGTACTTC. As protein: CASSPPGQGGETQYF. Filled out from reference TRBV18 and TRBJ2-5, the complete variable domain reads NAGVMQNPRHLVRRRGQEARLRCSPMKGHSHVYWYRQLPEEGLKFMVYLQKENIIDESGMPKERFSAEFPKEGPSILRIQQVVRGDSAAYFCASSPPGQGGETQYFGPGTRLLVL.

The CDR3 DNA follows: TGTGCCAGCAGCCGCACTGGGACTAGCGGGAGTATCTATGAGCAGTTCTTC. Translation gives CASSRTGTSGSIYEQFF. The J gene is TRBJ2-1, the V gene TRBV7-8, with 14 bases fitting TRBD2. With 5 bases clipped from V and 8 bases from J, the junction kept 11 bases outside the gene matches. The CDR3 has 17 residues. Germline assignment: CDR1 SGHVS and CDR2 FQNEAQ.

CDR3 bases: TGTGCTAGTGGTTTCCTACAGGGATACAACTATGGCTACACCTTC. This codes for CASGFLQGYNYGYTF. V usage is TRBV12-5 and J usage is TRBJ1-2, with a weak D call TRBD1 (6 bases). The V gene lost 3 bases and the J gene lost 2 bases, with 13 bases spanning the gap. There are 15 residues in the CDR3. Germline CDR1 reads LGHNT; CDR2 reads FRNRAP.

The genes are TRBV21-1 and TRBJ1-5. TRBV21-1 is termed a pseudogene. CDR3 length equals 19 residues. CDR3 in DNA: TGTGCCAGCAGCACCCGCAGGAGGGTTGGGGTTTCCCCCAATCAGCCCCAGCATTTT. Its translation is CASSTRRRVGVSPNQPQHF.

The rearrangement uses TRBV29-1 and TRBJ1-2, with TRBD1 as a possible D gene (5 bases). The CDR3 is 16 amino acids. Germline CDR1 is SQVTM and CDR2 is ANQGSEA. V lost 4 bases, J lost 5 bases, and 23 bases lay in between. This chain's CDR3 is CSVAPHGGGGWYGYTF. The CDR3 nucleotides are TGCAGCGTTGCCCCCCATGGCGGTGGGGGTTGGTATGGCTACACCTTC. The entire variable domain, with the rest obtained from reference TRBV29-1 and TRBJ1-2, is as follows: SAVISQKPSRDICQRGTSLTIQCQVDSQVTMMFWYRQQPGQSLTLIATANQGSEATYESGFVIDKFPISRPNLTFSTLTVSNMSPEDSSIYLCSVAPHGGGGWYGYTFGSGTRLTVV.

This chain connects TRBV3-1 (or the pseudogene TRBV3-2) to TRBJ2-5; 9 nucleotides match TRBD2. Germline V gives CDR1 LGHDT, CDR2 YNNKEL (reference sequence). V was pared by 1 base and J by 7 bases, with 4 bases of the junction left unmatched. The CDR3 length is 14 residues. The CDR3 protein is CASSQVAGEGTQYF. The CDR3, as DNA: TGTGCCAGCAGCCAAGTAGCGGGGGAGGGGACCCAGTACTTC.

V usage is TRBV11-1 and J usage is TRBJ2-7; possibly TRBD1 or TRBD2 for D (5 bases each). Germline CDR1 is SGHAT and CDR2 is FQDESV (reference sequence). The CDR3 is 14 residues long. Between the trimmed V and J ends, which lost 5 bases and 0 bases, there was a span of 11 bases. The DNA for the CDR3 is TGTGCCAGCAGCACGGGACCGCTCTCCTACGAGCAGTACTTC. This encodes CASSTGPLSYEQYF.

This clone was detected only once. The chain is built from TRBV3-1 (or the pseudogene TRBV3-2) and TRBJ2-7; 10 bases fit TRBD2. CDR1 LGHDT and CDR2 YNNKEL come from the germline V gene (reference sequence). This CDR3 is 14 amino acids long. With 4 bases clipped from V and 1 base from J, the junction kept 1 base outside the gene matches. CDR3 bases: TGTGCCAGCAGCCCGACTAGCGGGTCCTACGAGCAGTACTTC. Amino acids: CASSPTSGSYEQYF.

The CDR3 protein is CASQASGANVLTF. The CDR3 DNA reads TGTGCCAGCCAGGCTTCGGGGGCCAACGTCCTGACTTTC. V gene TRBV19 combines with J gene TRBJ2-6; no clear D gene. The germline V gene encodes CDR1 LNHDA and CDR2 SQIVND (reference sequence). The CDR3 covers 13 residues. The V and J ends lost 9 bases and 4 bases respectively, with 10 bases between them.

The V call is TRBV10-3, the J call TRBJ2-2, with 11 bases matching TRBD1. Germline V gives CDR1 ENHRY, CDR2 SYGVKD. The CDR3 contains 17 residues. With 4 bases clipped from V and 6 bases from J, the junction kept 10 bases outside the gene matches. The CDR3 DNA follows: TGTGCCATCAGTGCCTTTCCGGGACAGGGGGTCCCCGGGGAGCTGTTTTTT. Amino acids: CAISAFPGQGVPGELFF.

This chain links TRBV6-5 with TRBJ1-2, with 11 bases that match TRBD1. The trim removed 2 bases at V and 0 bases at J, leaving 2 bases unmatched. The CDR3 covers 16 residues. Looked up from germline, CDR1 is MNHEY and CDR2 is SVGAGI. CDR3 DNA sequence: TGTGCCAGCAGTTACCGGACAGGGGGCACTAACTATGGCTACACCTTC. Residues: CASSYRTGGTNYGYTF.

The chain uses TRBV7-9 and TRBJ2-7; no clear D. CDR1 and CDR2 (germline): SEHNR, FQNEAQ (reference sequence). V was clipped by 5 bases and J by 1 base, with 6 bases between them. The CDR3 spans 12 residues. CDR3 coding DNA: TGTGCCAGCAGCCTAATGTCCTACGAGCAGTACTTC. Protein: CASSLMSYEQYF.

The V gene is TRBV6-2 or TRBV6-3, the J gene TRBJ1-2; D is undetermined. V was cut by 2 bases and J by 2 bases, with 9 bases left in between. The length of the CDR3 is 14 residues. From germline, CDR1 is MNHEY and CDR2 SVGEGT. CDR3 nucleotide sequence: TGTGCCAGCAGTTACCCTGGGCAGAACTATGGCTACACCTTC. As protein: CASSYPGQNYGYTF.

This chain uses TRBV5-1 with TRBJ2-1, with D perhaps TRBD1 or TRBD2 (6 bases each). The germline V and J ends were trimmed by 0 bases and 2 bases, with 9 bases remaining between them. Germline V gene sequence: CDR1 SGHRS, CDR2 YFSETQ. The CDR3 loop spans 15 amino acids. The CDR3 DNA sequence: TGCGCCAGCAGCTTGGCAGGGGAGGCCTACAATGAGCAGTTCTTC. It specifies CASSLAGEAYNEQFF.

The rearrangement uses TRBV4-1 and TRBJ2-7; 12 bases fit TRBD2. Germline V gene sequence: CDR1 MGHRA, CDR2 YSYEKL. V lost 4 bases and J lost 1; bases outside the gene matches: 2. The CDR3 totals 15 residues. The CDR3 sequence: CASSPGLAGSYEQYF. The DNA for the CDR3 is TGCGCCAGCAGCCCTGGACTAGCGGGGTCCTACGAGCAGTACTTC.

The DNA of the CDR3 is TGTGCCAGCAGTCTCTTACCGGGACAGGGGGCCTTAAATGAAAAACTGTTTTTT. Its translation is CASSLLPGQGALNEKLFF. The chain employs TRBV27 and TRBJ1-4, with 12 bases that match TRBD1. The germline CDR1 and CDR2 sequences are MNHEY and SMNVEV (reference sequence). This CDR3 has 18 amino acids. The J segment lost 5 bases and the V segment lost 5 bases, leaving 12 bases of the junction unmatched.

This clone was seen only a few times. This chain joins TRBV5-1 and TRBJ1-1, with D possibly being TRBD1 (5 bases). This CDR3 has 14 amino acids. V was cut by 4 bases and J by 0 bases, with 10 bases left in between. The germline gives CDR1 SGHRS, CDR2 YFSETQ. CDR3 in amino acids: CASSQTELNTEAFF. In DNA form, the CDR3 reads TGCGCCAGCAGCCAGACAGAGCTGAACACTGAAGCTTTCTTT. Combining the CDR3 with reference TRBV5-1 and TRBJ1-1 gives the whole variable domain KAGVTQTPRYLIKTRGQQVTLSCSPISGHRSVSWYQQTPGQGLQFLFEYFSETQRNKGNFPGRFSGRQFSNSRSEMNVSTLELGDSALYLCASSQTELNTEAFFGQGTRLTVV.

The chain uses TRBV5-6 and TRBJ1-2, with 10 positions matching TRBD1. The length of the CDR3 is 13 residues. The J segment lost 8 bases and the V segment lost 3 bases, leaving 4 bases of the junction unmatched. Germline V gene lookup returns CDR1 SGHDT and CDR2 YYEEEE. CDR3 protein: CASSSGTGVGYTF. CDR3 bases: TGTGCCAGCAGCTCCGGGACAGGGGTCGGCTACACCTTC.